This T cell receptor beta chain is from a study of blood T cell repertoires in COVID-19. Per the germline V gene, CDR1 is MNHNS and CDR2 is SASEGT. The V end lost 0 bases, the J end lost 8 bases, and 13 bases lay between the germline ends. The CDR3 length is 14 residues. This table comes from immunoSEQ multiplex PCR, and its TCRdb copy is limited to in-frame clones, with some not included. The top ten hold 15% to 20% of the sample, which has some 140,000 clones, about four fifths seen once. Ages ranged from about 18 to 89 years, with residence in about 23 US areas. Participant-reported clinical history was the basis for cohort assignment. Recovery among Cohort 3 donors was established by two negative PCRs, clearance, or symptom resolution.

V and J are TRBV6-1 and TRBJ1-2, with D perhaps matching TRBD1 (5 bases). The specimen was PBMCs or T cells enriched from blood (not recorded which). This sequence originates from a man aged 30-40 years who had recovered from COVID-19. CDR3 loop: CASSEAAGIGGYTF. The DNA for the CDR3 is TGTGCCAGCAGTGAAGCCGCAGGGATAGGCGGCTACACCTTC.